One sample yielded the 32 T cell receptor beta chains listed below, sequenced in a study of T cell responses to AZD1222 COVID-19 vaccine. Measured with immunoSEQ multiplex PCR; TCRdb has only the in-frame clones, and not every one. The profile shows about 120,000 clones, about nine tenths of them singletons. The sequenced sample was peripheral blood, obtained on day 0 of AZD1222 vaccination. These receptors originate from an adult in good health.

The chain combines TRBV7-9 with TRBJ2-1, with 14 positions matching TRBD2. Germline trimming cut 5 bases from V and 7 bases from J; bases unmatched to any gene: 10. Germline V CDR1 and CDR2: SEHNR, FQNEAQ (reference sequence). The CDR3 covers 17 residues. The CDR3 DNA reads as TGTGCCAGCAGCGCGACTAGCGGGGGGGCCTATAAGAATGAGCAGTTCTTC. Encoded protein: CASSATSGGAYKNEQFF.

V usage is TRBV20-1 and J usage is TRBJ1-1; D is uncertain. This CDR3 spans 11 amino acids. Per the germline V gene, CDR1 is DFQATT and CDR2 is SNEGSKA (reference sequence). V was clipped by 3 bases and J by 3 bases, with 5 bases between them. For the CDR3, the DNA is TGCAGTGCTAGTAGGGACACTGAAGCTTTCTTT. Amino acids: CSASRDTEAFF.

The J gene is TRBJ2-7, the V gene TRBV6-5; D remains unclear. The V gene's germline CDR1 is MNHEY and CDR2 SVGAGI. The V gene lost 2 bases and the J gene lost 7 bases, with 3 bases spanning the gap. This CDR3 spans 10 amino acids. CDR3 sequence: CASSYKEQYF. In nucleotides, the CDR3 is TGTGCCAGCAGTTACAAAGAGCAGTACTTC.

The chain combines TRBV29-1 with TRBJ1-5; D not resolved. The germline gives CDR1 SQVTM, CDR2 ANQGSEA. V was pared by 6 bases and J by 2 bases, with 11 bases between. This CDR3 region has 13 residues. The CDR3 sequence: CSVGGPGNQPQHF. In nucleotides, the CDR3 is TGCAGCGTAGGAGGCCCGGGCAATCAGCCCCAGCATTTT. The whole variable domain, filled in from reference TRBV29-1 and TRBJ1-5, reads SAVISQKPSRDICQRGTSLTIQCQVDSQVTMMFWYRQQPGQSLTLIATANQGSEATYESGFVIDKFPISRPNLTFSTLTVSNMSPEDSSIYLCSVGGPGNQPQHFGDGTRLSIL.

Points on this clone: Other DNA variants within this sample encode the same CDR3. The CDR3 region is CASSLGGVNTEAFF. DNA of the CDR3: TGCGCCAGCAGCTTGGGAGGGGTGAACACTGAAGCTTTCTTT. The genes are TRBV5-1 and TRBJ1-1; perhaps TRBD1 as D (5 bases). The CDR3 consists of 14 residues. Germline V gene sequence: CDR1 SGHRS, CDR2 YFSETQ. V dropped 0 bases and J dropped 0 bases, with 6 bases sitting between them.

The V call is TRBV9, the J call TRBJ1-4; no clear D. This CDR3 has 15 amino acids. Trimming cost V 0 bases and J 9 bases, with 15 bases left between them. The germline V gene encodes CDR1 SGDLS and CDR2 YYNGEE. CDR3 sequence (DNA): TGTGCCAGCAGCGTAGATGGCGGGAGCGGTAAAAAACTGTTTTTT. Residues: CASSVDGGSGKKLFF.

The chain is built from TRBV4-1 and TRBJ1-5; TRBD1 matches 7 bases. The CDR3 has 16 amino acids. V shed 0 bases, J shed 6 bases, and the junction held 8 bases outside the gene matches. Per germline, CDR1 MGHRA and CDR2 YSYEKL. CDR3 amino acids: CASSQDPGTVGQPQHF. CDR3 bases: TGCGCCAGCAGCCAAGATCCCGGGACAGTGGGTCAGCCCCAGCATTTT.

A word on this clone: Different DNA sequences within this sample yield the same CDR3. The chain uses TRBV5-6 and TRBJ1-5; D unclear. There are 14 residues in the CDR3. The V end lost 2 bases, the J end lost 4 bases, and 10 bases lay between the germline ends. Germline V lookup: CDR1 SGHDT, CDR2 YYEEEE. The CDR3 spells CASSLRGVNQPQHF. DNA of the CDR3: TGTGCCAGCAGCTTAAGAGGAGTGAATCAGCCCCAGCATTTT.

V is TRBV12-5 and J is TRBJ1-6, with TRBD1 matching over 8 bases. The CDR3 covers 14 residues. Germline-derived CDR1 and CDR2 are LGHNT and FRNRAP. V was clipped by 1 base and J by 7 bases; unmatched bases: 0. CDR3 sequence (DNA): TGTGCTAGTGGTTTGGGACAGGGGAATTCACCCCTCCACTTT. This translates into CASGLGQGNSPLHF.

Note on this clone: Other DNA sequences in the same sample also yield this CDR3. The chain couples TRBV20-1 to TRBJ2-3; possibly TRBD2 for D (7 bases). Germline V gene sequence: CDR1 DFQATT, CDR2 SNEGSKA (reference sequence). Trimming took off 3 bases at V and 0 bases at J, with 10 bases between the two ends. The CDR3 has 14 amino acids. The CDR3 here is CSASGGGSTDTQYF. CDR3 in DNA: TGCAGTGCTAGTGGCGGGGGCAGCACAGATACGCAGTATTTT.

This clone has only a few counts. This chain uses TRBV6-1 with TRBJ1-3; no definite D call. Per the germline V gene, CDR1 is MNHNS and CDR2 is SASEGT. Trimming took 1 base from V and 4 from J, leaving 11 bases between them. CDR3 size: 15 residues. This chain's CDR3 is CASSEDSTGGNTIYF. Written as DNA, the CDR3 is TGTGCCAGCAGTGAAGATTCTACGGGGGGAAACACCATATATTTT.

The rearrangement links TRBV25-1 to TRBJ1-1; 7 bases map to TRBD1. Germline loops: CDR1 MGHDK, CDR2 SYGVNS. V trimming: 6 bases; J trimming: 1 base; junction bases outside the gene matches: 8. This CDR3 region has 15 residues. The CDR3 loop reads CASSLPDRANTEAFF. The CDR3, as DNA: TGTGCCAGCAGCCTACCAGACAGGGCGAACACTGAAGCTTTCTTT.

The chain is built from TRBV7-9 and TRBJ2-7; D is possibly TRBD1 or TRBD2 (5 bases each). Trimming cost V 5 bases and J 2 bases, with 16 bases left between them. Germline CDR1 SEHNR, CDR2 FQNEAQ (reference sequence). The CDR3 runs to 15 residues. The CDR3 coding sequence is TGTGCCAGCAGCCAGTTCGTGGGGGACCCCTACGAGCAGTACTTC. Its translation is CASSQFVGDPYEQYF.

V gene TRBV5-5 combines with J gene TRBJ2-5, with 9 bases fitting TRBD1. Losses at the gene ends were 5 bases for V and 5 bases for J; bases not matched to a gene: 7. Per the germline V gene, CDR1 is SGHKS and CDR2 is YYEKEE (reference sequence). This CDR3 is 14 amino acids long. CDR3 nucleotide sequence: TGTGCCAGCAGGGGGGACAGGGCATGGGAGACCCAGTACTTC. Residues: CASRGDRAWETQYF.

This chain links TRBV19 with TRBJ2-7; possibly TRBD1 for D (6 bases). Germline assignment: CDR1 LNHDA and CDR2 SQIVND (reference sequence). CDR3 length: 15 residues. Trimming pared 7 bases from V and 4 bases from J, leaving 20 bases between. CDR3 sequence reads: CASILPAGTTYEQYF. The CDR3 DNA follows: TGTGCCAGTATTCTCCCCGCCGGGACAACTTACGAGCAGTACTTC.

The CDR3 nucleotides read TGTGCCAGCAGCTTGGGCACTAGCGGGGGTAGCAATGAGCAGTTCTTC. Residues: CASSLGTSGGSNEQFF. The chain joins TRBV5-4 to TRBJ2-1; 11 bases agree with TRBD2. The CDR3 runs 16 residues. CDR1 and CDR2 from the germline V gene are SGHNT and YYREEE (reference sequence). Trimming removed 0 bases from V and 6 bases from J; junction bases left unmatched: 5.

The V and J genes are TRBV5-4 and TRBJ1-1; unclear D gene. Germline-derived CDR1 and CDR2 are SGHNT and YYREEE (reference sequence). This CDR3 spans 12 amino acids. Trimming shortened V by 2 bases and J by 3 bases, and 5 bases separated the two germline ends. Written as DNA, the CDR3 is TGTGCCAGCAGCTTTGACCACACTGAAGCTTTCTTT. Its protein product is CASSFDHTEAFF.

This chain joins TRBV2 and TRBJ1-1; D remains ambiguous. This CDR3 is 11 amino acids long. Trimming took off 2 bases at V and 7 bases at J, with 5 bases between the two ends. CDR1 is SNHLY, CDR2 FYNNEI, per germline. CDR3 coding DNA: TGTGCCAGCAGTGAACATTATGAAGCTTTCTTT. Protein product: CASSEHYEAFF. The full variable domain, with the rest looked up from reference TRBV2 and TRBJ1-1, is EPEVTQTPSHQVTQMGQEVILRCVPISNHLYFYWYRQILGQKVEFLVSFYNNEISEKSEIFDDQFSVERPDGSNFTLKIRSTKLEDSAMYFCASSEHYEAFFGQGTRLTVV.

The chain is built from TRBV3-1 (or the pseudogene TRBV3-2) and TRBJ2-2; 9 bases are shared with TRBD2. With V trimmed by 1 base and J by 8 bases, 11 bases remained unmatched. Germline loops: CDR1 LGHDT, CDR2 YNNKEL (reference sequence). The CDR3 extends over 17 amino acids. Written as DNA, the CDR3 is TGTGCCAGCAGCCAAGTTTTTGGGACTAGCTTCGGGGGGGAGCTGTTTTTT. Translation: CASSQVFGTSFGGELFF.

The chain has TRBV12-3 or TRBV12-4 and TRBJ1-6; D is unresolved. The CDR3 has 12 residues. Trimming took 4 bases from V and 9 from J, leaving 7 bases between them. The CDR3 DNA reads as TGTGCCAGCAGTTGGGCCAGTTCACCCCTCCACTTT. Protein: CASSWASSPLHF.

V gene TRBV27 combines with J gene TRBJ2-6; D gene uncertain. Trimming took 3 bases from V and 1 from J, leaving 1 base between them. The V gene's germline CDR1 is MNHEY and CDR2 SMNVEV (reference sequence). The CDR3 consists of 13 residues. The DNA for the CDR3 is TGTGCCAGCAGTTTTTCTGGGGCCAACGTCCTGACTTTC. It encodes CASSFSGANVLTF.

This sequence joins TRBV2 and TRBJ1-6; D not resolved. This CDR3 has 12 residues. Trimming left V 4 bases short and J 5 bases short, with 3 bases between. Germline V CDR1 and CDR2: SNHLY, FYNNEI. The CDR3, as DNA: TGTGCCAGCAGTGGTAATAATTCACCCCTCCACTTT. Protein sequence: CASSGNNSPLHF.

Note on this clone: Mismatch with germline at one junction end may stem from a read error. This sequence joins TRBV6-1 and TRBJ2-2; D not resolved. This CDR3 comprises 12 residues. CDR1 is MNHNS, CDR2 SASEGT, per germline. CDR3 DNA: TGTGCCAGCAGTCAAGCTACCGGGGAGCTGTTTTTT. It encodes CASSQATGELFF.

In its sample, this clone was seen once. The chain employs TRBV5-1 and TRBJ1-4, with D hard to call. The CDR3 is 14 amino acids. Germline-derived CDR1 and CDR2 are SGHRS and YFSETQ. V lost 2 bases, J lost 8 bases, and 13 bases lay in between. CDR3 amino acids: CASSLSPDQEKLFF. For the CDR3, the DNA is TGCGCCAGCAGCTTATCGCCGGACCAGGAAAAACTGTTTTTT. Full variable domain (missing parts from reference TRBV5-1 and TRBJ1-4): KAGVTQTPRYLIKTRGQQVTLSCSPISGHRSVSWYQQTPGQGLQFLFEYFSETQRNKGNFPGRFSGRQFSNSRSEMNVSTLELGDSALYLCASSLSPDQEKLFFGSGTQLSVL.

Here the CDR3 reads CASSLAAGGRGETQYF. In DNA, the CDR3 is TGTGCCAGCAGCTTAGCAGCTGGGGGGCGGGGAGAGACCCAGTACTTC. V usage is TRBV11-2 and J usage is TRBJ2-5; D could derive from TRBD1 or TRBD2 (6 bases each). The CDR3 loop spans 16 amino acids. The germline gives CDR1 SGHAT, CDR2 FQNNGV. V shed 1 base and J shed 4 bases, with 16 bases lying between them.

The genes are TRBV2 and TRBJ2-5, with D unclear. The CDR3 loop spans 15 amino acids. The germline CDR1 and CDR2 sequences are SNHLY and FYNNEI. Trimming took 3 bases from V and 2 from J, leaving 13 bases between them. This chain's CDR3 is CASSDWRAPQETQYF. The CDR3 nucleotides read TGTGCCAGCAGTGATTGGCGAGCCCCACAAGAGACCCAGTACTTC.

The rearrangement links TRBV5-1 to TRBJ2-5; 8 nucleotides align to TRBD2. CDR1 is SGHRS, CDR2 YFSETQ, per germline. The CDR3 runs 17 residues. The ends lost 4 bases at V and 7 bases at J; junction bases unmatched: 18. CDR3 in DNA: TGCGCCAGCAGCCCTCCCTCCAGCGGGGGACCGCGGGTGACCCAGTACTTC. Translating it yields CASSPPSSGGPRVTQYF.

The CDR3: CASSERGGKLFF. The CDR3 coding sequence is TGCGCCAGCAGCGAAAGGGGGGGAAAACTGTTTTTT. The chain employs TRBV5-1 and TRBJ1-4; D is possibly TRBD1 (6 bases). V shed 4 bases and J shed 10 bases, with 11 bases lying between them. The CDR3 runs to 12 residues. Germline CDR1 is SGHRS and CDR2 is YFSETQ.

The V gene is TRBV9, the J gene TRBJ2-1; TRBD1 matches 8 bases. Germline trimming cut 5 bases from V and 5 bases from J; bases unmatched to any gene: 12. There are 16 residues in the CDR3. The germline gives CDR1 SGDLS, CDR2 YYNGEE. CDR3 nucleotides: TGTGCCAGCAGTCTTAGTCCGGGACAGGAGAACAATGAGCAGTTCTTC. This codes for CASSLSPGQENNEQFF.

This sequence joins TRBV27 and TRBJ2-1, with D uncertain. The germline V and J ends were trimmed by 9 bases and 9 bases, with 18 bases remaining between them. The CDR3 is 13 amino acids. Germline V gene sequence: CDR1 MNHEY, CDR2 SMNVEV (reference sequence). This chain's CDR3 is CASCRTPLFEQFF. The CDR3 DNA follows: TGTGCCAGTTGTCGCACACCTCTTTTTGAGCAGTTCTTC.

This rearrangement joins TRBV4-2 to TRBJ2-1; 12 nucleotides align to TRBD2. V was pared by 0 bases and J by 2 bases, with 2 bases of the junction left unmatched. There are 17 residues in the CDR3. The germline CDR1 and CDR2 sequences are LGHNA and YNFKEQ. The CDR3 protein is CASSQDLAGGPYNEQFF. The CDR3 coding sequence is TGTGCCAGCAGCCAAGATCTAGCGGGGGGGCCCTACAATGAGCAGTTCTTC.

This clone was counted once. CDR3 coding DNA: TGTGCCAGCAGCTCGTGGGGGGAATCAGCCACTGAAGCTTTCTTT. Translation gives CASSSWGESATEAFF. V and J are TRBV7-8 and TRBJ1-1; tentative D call: TRBD1 (5 bases). The V and J ends lost 4 bases and 4 bases respectively, with 16 bases between them. Germline CDR1 reads SGHVS; CDR2 reads FQNEAQ. CDR3 size: 15 residues. The whole variable domain, filled in from reference TRBV7-8 and TRBJ1-1, reads GAGVSQSPRYKVAKRGQDVALRCDPISGHVSLFWYQQALGQGPEFLTYFQNEAQLDKSGLPSDRFFAERPEGSVSTLKIQRTQQEDSAVYLCASSSWGESATEAFFGQGTRLTVV.